This T cell receptor (beta chain) was recovered during a study of PD-L1 blockade in urothelial cancer. The wider study: Males with bladder-origin urothelial cancer constituted about 85% of the 29 patients. The median T cell count in blood samples was more than 110,000. It was at 3 weeks (second dose) and 6 weeks after treatment start that blood was analyzed.

V was clipped by 2 bases and J by 14 bases, with 7 bases between them. The CDR3 has 11 residues. CDR1 is LNHDA, CDR2 SQIVND, per germline (reference sequence). Each PCR contained spiked-in synthetic TCR analog templates. The protocol was immunoSEQ multiplex PCR, while the TCRdb copy is restricted to in-frame clones and leaves out a portion. This sample has about 53,000 clones, with 87% found just once. Time point in this sample: pretreatment peripheral blood. This TCR was recovered from a woman aged 60 to 75 with urothelial cancer. V is TRBV19 and J is TRBJ1-6, with a tentative D call TRBD1 (5 bases). The sequencing here drew on PBMCs, taken around atezolizumab (anti-PD-L1) treatment. In nucleotides, the CDR3 is TGTGCCAGTAGTATACAGGGTACCCTCCACTTT. Translated, it gives CASSIQGTLHF.